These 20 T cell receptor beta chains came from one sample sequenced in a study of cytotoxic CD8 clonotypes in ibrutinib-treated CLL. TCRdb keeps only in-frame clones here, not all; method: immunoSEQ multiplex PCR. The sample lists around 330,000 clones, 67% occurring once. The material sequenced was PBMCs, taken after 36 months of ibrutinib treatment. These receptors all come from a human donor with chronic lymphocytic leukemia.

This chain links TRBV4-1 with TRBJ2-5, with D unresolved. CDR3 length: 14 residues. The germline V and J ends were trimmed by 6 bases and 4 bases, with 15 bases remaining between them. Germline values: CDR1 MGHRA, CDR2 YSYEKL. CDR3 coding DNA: TGCGCCAGCAGGAGTGACTCTCGCGTAGAGACCCAGTACTTC. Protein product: CASRSDSRVETQYF.

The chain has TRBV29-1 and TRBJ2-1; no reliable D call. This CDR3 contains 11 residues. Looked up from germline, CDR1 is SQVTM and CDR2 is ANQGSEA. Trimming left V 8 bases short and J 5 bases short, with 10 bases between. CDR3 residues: CSNRLNNEQFF. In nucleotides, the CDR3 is TGCAGCAATCGACTGAACAATGAGCAGTTCTTC.

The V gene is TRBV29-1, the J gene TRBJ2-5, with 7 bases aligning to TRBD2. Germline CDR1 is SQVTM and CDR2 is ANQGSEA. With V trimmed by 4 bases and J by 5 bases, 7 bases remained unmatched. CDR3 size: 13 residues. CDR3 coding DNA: TGCAGCGTTGCCTCGGGGACTACCGAGACCCAGTACTTC. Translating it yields CSVASGTTETQYF. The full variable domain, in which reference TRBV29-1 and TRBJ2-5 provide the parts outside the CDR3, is SAVISQKPSRDICQRGTSLTIQCQVDSQVTMMFWYRQQPGQSLTLIATANQGSEATYESGFVIDKFPISRPNLTFSTLTVSNMSPEDSSIYLCSVASGTTETQYFGPGTRLLVL.

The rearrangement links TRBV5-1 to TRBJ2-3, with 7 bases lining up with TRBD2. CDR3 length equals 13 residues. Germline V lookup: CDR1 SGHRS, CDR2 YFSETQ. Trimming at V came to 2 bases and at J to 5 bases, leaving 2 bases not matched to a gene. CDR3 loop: CASSFGGLDTQYF. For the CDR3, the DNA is TGCGCCAGCAGCTTCGGGGGGTTAGATACGCAGTATTTT.

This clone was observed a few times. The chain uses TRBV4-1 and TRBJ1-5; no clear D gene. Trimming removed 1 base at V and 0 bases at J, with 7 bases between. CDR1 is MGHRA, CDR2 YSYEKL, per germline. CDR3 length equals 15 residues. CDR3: CASSQAADSNQPQHF. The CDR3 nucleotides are TGCGCCAGCAGCCAAGCCGCAGATAGCAATCAGCCCCAGCATTTT.

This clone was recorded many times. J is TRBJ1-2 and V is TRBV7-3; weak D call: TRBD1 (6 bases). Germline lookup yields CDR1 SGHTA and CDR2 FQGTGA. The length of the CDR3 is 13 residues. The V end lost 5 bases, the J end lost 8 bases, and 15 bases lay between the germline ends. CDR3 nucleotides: TGTGCCAGCAGCCCCACAGGGTCGGAGGGCTACACCTTC. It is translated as CASSPTGSEGYTF.

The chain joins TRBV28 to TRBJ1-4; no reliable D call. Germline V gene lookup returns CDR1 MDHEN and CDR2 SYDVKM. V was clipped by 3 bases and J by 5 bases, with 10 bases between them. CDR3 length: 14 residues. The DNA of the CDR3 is TGTGCCAGCAGTTTGCGCGGTGAGAATGAAAAACTGTTTTTT. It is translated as CASSLRGENEKLFF.

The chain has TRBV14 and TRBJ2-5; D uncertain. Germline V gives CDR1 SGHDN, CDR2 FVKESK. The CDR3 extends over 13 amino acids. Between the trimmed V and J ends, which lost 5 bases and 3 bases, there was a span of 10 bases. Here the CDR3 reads CASSVDREETQYF. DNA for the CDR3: TGTGCCAGCAGCGTAGACCGGGAAGAGACCCAGTACTTC.

The CDR3 nucleotides are TGCGCCAGCAGCCTAGGGCTAGCGGCCGCCTACGAGCAGTACTTC. Translation: CASSLGLAAAYEQYF. V and J are TRBV4-3 and TRBJ2-7; 7 bases are a match to TRBD2. CDR3 size: 15 residues. V shed 4 bases and J 2 bases; nucleotides not matched to a gene: 8. The V gene's germline CDR1 is LGHNA and CDR2 YSLEER.

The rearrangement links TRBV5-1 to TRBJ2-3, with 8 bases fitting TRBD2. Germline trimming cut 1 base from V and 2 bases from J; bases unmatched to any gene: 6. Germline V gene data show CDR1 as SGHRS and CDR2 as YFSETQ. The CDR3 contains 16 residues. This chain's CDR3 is CASSLYSGGLTDTQYF. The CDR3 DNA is TGCGCCAGCAGCTTGTACAGCGGGGGACTCACAGATACGCAGTATTTT.

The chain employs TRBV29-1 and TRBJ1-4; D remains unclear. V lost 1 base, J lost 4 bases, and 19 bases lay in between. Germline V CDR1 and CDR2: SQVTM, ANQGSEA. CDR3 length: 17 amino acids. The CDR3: CSVEGFDPKTFNEKLFF. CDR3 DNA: TGCAGCGTTGAAGGTTTTGACCCAAAGACCTTTAATGAAAAACTGTTTTTT.

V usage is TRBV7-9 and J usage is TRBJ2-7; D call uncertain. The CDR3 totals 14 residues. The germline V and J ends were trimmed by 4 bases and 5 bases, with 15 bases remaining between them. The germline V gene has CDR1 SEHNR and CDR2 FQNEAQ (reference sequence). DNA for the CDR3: TGTGCCAGCAGCTCCCTATGGGCGGCGCACGAGCAGTACTTC. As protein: CASSSLWAAHEQYF.

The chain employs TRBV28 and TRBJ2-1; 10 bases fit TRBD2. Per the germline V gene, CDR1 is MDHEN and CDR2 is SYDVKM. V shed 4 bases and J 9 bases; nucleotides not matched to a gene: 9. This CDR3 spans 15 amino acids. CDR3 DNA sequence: TGTGCCAGCAGTTCAGCGGGAGGGACGCGTGGTGAGCAGTTCTTC. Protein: CASSSAGGTRGEQFF. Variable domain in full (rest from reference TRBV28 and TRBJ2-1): DVKVTQSSRYLVKRTGEKVFLECVQDMDHENMFWYRQDPGLGLRLIYFSYDVKMKEKGDIPEGYSVSREKKERFSLILESASTNQTSMYLCASSSAGGTRGEQFFGPGTRLTVL.

CDR3 loop: CASSLPGALNYGYTF. The CDR3, as DNA: TGTGCCAGCAGCCTACCGGGGGCTCTCAATTATGGCTACACCTTC. This chain joins TRBV6-5 and TRBJ1-2; tentative D call: TRBD1 (6 bases). Germline V gene data show CDR1 as MNHEY and CDR2 as SVGAGI. This CDR3 contains 15 residues. V was pared by 6 bases and J by 5 bases, with 19 bases between.

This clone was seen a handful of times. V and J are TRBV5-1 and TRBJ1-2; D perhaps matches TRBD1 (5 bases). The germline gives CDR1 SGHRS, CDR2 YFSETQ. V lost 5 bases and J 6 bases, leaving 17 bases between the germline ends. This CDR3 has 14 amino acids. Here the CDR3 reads CASSRREGFNGYTF. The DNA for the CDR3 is TGCGCCAGCAGTAGACGCGAGGGGTTCAATGGCTACACCTTC. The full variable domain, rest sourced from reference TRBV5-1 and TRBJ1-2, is KAGVTQTPRYLIKTRGQQVTLSCSPISGHRSVSWYQQTPGQGLQFLFEYFSETQRNKGNFPGRFSGRQFSNSRSEMNVSTLELGDSALYLCASSRREGFNGYTFGSGTRLTVV.

The CDR3 spells CASSGSGSGETQYF. The CDR3 bases are TGTGCCAGCAGCGGAAGCGGGAGCGGAGAGACCCAGTACTTC. The chain carries TRBV7-7 and TRBJ2-5, with 8 bases that match TRBD2. The CDR3 is made up of 14 amino acids. In germline, CDR1 is SSHAT, CDR2 FNYEAQ (reference sequence). After removal of 5 bases from V and 4 bases from J, the junction contained 6 bases not matched to a gene.

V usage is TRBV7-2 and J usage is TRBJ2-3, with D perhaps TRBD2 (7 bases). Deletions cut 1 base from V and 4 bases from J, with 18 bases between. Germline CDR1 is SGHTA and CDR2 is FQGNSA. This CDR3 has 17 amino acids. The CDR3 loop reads CASSLGGGGRGADTQYF. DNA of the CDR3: TGTGCCAGCAGCTTAGGGGGCGGGGGCCGAGGCGCAGATACGCAGTATTTT.

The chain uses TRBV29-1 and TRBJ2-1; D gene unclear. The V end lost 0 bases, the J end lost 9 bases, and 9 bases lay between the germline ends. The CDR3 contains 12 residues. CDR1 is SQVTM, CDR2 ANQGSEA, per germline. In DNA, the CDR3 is TGCAGCGTTGAAGATGAAGTCCGTGAGCAGTTCTTC. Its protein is CSVEDEVREQFF.

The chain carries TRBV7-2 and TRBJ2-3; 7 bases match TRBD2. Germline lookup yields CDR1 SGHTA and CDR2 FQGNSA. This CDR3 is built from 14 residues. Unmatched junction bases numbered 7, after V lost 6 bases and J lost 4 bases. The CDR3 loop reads CASRRGSSADTQYF. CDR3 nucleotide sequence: TGTGCCAGCAGGCGGGGGAGCAGTGCAGATACGCAGTATTTT.

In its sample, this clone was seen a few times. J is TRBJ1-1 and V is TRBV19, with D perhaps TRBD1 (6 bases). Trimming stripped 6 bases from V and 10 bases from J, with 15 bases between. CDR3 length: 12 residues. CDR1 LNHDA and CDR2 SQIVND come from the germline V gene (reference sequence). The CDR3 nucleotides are TGTGCCAGTAGCAGGGCCAGAGGGGGAGCTTTCTTT. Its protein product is CASSRARGGAFF.